This entry lists 21 T cell receptor beta chains sequenced from one sample in a study of CD8+ T cells in alopecia areata. Sequencing relied on a cDNA template that was reverse transcribed from extracted RNA. Only in-frame clones appear in the TCRdb table, and some are missing; sequencing was by immunoSEQ multiplex PCR. Of about 140,000 clones detected, approximately 50% appear once; the ten largest clones hold 0.8% to 1%. The sequencing used CD4+ T cells sorted from blood, collected at week 0. These receptors were collected from a human donor with alopecia areata.

This clone turned up a few times. The chain carries TRBV6-4 and TRBJ2-2, with TRBD2 as a possible D gene (6 bases). Trimming left V 4 bases short and J 6 bases short, with 18 bases between. Per germline, CDR1 MRHNA and CDR2 SNTAGT. This CDR3 has 16 residues. CDR3 sequence reads: CASSGTGGRTPGELFF. The DNA of the CDR3 is TGTGCCAGCAGTGGTACAGGAGGGAGGACCCCCGGGGAGCTGTTTTTT.

This chain links TRBV2 with TRBJ2-7, with D possibly TRBD1 on 5 matching bases. V lost 3 bases and J lost 4, with 10 bases in between. Germline V CDR1 and CDR2: SNHLY, FYNNEI. CDR3 length equals 13 residues. CDR3 amino acids: CASSDSTAYEQYF. CDR3 in DNA: TGTGCCAGCAGTGACTCGACAGCTTACGAGCAGTACTTC.

V and J are TRBV2 and TRBJ2-5; TRBD2 aligns across 8 bases. Trimming removed 7 bases from V and 5 bases from J; junction bases left unmatched: 12. Germline V CDR1 and CDR2: SNHLY, FYNNEI. The CDR3 is 15 amino acids. The CDR3 DNA follows: TGTGCCAGCAATATACTAGCGGAAAGAGGGGAGACCCAGTACTTC. Its translation: CASNILAERGETQYF.

V gene TRBV20-1 combines with J gene TRBJ1-2; D unresolved. This CDR3 is 11 amino acids long. Germline lookup yields CDR1 DFQATT and CDR2 SNEGSKA (reference sequence). The V end lost 1 base, the J end lost 5 bases, and 5 bases lay between the germline ends. The CDR3 DNA is TGCAGTGCTAGAGCTGAATATGGCTACACCTTC. Translated, it gives CSARAEYGYTF.

This clone turned up a few times. The chain carries TRBV30 and TRBJ2-4, with D possibly TRBD2 on 6 matching bases. V was cut by 0 bases and J by 7 bases, with 10 bases left in between. Germline CDR1 reads GTSNPN; CDR2 reads SVGIG (reference sequence). The CDR3 extends over 13 amino acids. The CDR3 DNA reads TGTGCCTGGAGTGTACGTGGGGGGAACATTCAGTACTTC. Protein: CAWSVRGGNIQYF.

The CDR3 nucleotides are TGCAGCGTTGAACCAGCGGGCTCCTACAATGAGCAGTTCTTC. Encoded protein: CSVEPAGSYNEQFF. The chain has TRBV29-1 and TRBJ2-1, with a possible D match to TRBD2 (6 bases). The CDR3 runs to 14 residues. Germline CDR1 reads SQVTM; CDR2 reads ANQGSEA. Trimming took 2 bases from V and 0 from J, leaving 8 bases between them.

This clone occurred a few times. The genes are TRBV7-2 and TRBJ2-7; tentatively, D is TRBD2 (6 bases). CDR3 length equals 13 residues. Germline loops: CDR1 SGHTA, CDR2 FQGNSA. The V gene lost 6 bases and the J gene lost 2 bases, with 11 bases spanning the gap. The CDR3 nucleotides read TGTGCCAGCAGGGAGGGACCGACCTACGAGCAGTACTTC. It encodes CASREGPTYEQYF.

The J gene is TRBJ2-3, the V gene TRBV5-1; D possibly corresponds to TRBD1 (5 bases). The CDR3 contains 13 residues. Trimming shortened V by 4 bases and J by 7 bases, and 13 bases separated the two germline ends. Germline V gene sequence: CDR1 SGHRS, CDR2 YFSETQ. The CDR3 DNA sequence: TGCGCCAGCAGCCCCCCAGGGCTGAATACGCAGTATTTT. Residues: CASSPPGLNTQYF.

This sequence joins TRBV30 and TRBJ2-7; D unclear. The germline CDR1 and CDR2 sequences are GTSNPN and SVGIG (reference sequence). CDR3 length: 11 amino acids. With 2 bases removed from V and 9 bases from J, the gap between germline ends came to 11 bases. The CDR3 coding sequence is TGTGCCTGGAGTCCCCAGATGGGGCAGTACTTC. It is translated as CAWSPQMGQYF. The complete variable domain, with remaining parts taken from reference TRBV30 and TRBJ2-7, reads SQTIHQWPATLVQPVGSPLSLECTVEGTSNPNLYWYRQAAGRGLQLLFYSVGIGQISSEVPQNLSASRPQDRQFILSSKKLLLSDSGFYLCAWSPQMGQYFGPGTRLTVT.

The chain joins TRBV12-5 to TRBJ2-7; D perhaps matches TRBD2 (6 bases). CDR3 length equals 13 residues. CDR1 LGHNT and CDR2 FRNRAP come from the germline V gene. The germline V and J ends were trimmed by 7 bases and 6 bases, with 16 bases remaining between them. The CDR3 region is CASAATSRGEQYF. CDR3 in DNA: TGTGCTAGTGCCGCGACTAGTAGAGGCGAGCAGTACTTC.

This clone was counted a single time. This chain links TRBV28 with TRBJ2-5; TRBD1 matches 8 bases. There are 18 residues in the CDR3. CDR1 MDHEN and CDR2 SYDVKM come from the germline V gene. The V segment lost 2 bases and the J segment 4 bases; nucleotides outside the gene matches: 15. CDR3 residues: CASSLRTRGQARRETQYF. The DNA of the CDR3 is TGTGCCAGCAGTTTACGGACCCGGGGACAGGCCCGAAGAGAGACCCAGTACTTC.

This chain links TRBV29-1 with TRBJ2-1; D gene ambiguous. Germline CDR1 SQVTM, CDR2 ANQGSEA. The V end lost 4 bases, the J end lost 9 bases, and 10 bases lay between the germline ends. The CDR3 covers 11 residues. The CDR3 DNA is TGCAGCGTTGTTATGAGCACTGAGCAGTTCTTC. Protein product: CSVVMSTEQFF.

The chain couples TRBV30 to TRBJ2-6; D is ambiguous. The CDR3 extends over 16 amino acids. The germline V and J ends were trimmed by 4 bases and 0 bases, with 13 bases remaining between them. The germline V gene has CDR1 GTSNPN and CDR2 SVGIG (reference sequence). The CDR3 spells CAWTVRTLSGANVLTF. CDR3 coding DNA: TGTGCCTGGACCGTGAGGACCCTCTCTGGGGCCAACGTCCTGACTTTC.

This clone was seen only a few times. The chain has TRBV7-2 and TRBJ1-1; D gene unclear. The V end lost 2 bases, the J end lost 0 bases, and 7 bases lay between the germline ends. This CDR3 is 14 amino acids long. CDR1 is SGHTA, CDR2 FQGNSA, per germline. In DNA, the CDR3 is TGTGCCAGCAGCTTACGGTGGGTGAACACTGAAGCTTTCTTT. Encoded protein: CASSLRWVNTEAFF.

The V gene is TRBV30, the J gene TRBJ2-7; TRBD1 matches 7 bases. J gave up 5 bases and V 3 bases, and 7 bases lay outside the gene matches. This CDR3 comprises 13 residues. Per the germline V gene, CDR1 is GTSNPN and CDR2 is SVGIG (reference sequence). The CDR3 reads CAWRKQGWNEQYF. CDR3 bases: TGTGCCTGGAGGAAACAGGGGTGGAACGAGCAGTACTTC.

In this sample, this clone turned up once. The V gene is TRBV19, the J gene TRBJ1-5, with unresolved D. V lost 2 bases and J lost 3, with 5 bases in between. This CDR3 is 13 amino acids long. CDR1 is LNHDA, CDR2 SQIVND, per germline (reference sequence). The CDR3 loop is CASSIQANQPQHF. DNA for the CDR3: TGTGCCAGTAGTATACAGGCCAATCAGCCCCAGCATTTT. Drawing the rest from reference TRBV19 and TRBJ1-5, the complete variable domain is DGGITQSPKYLFRKEGQNVTLSCEQNLNHDAMYWYRQDPGQGLRLIYYSQIVNDFQKGDIAEGYSVSREKKESFPLTVTSAQKNPTAFYLCASSIQANQPQHFGDGTRLSIL.

The chain has TRBV30 and TRBJ2-2; D might be TRBD2 (6 bases). CDR1 is GTSNPN and CDR2 is SVGIG in the germline V gene (reference sequence). V lost 3 bases, J lost 6 bases, and 14 bases lay in between. This CDR3 has 14 amino acids. The CDR3 sequence is CAWSHGGAAGELFF. The CDR3 bases are TGTGCCTGGAGCCATGGCGGGGCCGCCGGGGAGCTGTTTTTT. Together with reference TRBV30 and TRBJ2-2, the CDR3 gives the full variable domain: SQTIHQWPATLVQPVGSPLSLECTVEGTSNPNLYWYRQAAGRGLQLLFYSVGIGQISSEVPQNLSASRPQDRQFILSSKKLLLSDSGFYLCAWSHGGAAGELFFGEGSRLTVL.

The chain links TRBV5-1 to TRBJ2-7; D call uncertain. This CDR3 is built from 15 residues. CDR1 SGHRS and CDR2 YFSETQ come from the germline V gene. V lost 3 bases, J lost 2 bases, and 15 bases lay in between. The CDR3 DNA is TGCGCCAGCAGCTCCCGTGGTGGTCCGACCTACGAGCAGTACTTC. Translation: CASSSRGGPTYEQYF. The entire variable domain, with the rest obtained from reference TRBV5-1 and TRBJ2-7, is as follows: KAGVTQTPRYLIKTRGQQVTLSCSPISGHRSVSWYQQTPGQGLQFLFEYFSETQRNKGNFPGRFSGRQFSNSRSEMNVSTLELGDSALYLCASSSRGGPTYEQYFGPGTRLTVT.

The chain is built from TRBV29-1 and TRBJ1-2, with no clear D. The germline V gene has CDR1 SQVTM and CDR2 ANQGSEA. V was pared by 4 bases and J by 8 bases, with 17 bases between. There are 13 residues in the CDR3. CDR3 in amino acids: CSVATRLTEGYTF. The CDR3 coding sequence is TGCAGCGTTGCGACCCGCCTAACCGAAGGCTACACCTTC.

V and J are TRBV5-1 and TRBJ2-5; D gene unclear. Germline lookup yields CDR1 SGHRS and CDR2 YFSETQ. V dropped 1 base and J dropped 4 bases, with 2 bases sitting between them. The CDR3 is 11 amino acids. CDR3 in amino acids: CASSLRETQYF. The CDR3 coding sequence is TGCGCCAGCAGCTTGCGAGAGACCCAGTACTTC.

The genes are TRBV7-8 and TRBJ2-1; possible D gene TRBD1, 6 bases. From germline, CDR1 is SGHVS and CDR2 FQNEAQ. This CDR3 comprises 14 residues. Deletions cut 8 bases from V and 12 bases from J, with 23 bases between. The CDR3: CASALSLSGQTQFF. The CDR3, as DNA: TGTGCCAGCGCCCTTTCCCTCTCGGGACAAACGCAGTTCTTC. Full variable domain (remainder filled in from reference TRBV7-8 and TRBJ2-1): GAGVSQSPRYKVAKRGQDVALRCDPISGHVSLFWYQQALGQGPEFLTYFQNEAQLDKSGLPSDRFFAERPEGSVSTLKIQRTQQEDSAVYLCASALSLSGQTQFFGPGTRLTVL.